The sample holds many counts of the clone carrying this T cell receptor beta chain. Its antigen remains unknown. Findings and caveats of the study: Greatest tumor Treg TCR overlap was with tumor naive CD4+ cells. In terms of TCR gene usage, tumor memory CD4+ T cells clustered together with blood and lymph node memory CD4+ cells, as well as with lymph node naive CD4+ cells.

Semi-nested PCR with Nested Universal Primer A followed constant-region reverse priming of full-length variable regions. TCRdb recomputed calls from the 5' RACE reads with MiXCR, one row per CDR3 protein. Of tens of thousands of distinct CDR3 sequences listed, around 30% were seen once; the top ten hold approximately 4.1%. Memory CD4+ cells were defined as CD4+CD45RO+CD25-. The CDR3 is made up of 15 amino acids. Germline CDR1 is SGHNT and CDR2 is YYREEE (reference sequence). V shed 2 bases and J shed 0 bases, with 10 bases lying between them. Sequenced: tumor-infiltrating memory CD4+ T cells sorted from the breast tumor. Subset defined: memory CD4+ T cells, CD4+CD45RO+CD25-. The chain employs TRBV5-4 and TRBJ2-3; D remains unclear. The origin of this receptor is a female donor with breast cancer. CDR3 bases: TGTGCCAGCAGCTTCCCTCTGGCCAGCACAGATACGCAGTATTTT. This encodes CASSFPLASTDTQYF.